This T cell receptor beta chain was recorded in a study of cytomegalovirus exposure and HLA in healthy donors. Overall study findings and caveats: Sequencing depth roughly uniform across donors was assumed in presence/absence analyses. Among the most significant clusters, several appeared linked to common viral pathogens in a later analysis. A later analysis associated some 16,000 TCR beta sequences with HLA alleles at a 0.05 false discovery rate.

With regard to this clone: As yet, its antigen is unknown.

The V and J ends lost 2 bases and 1 base, in that order; junction bases with no gene match: 4. The CDR3 contains 15 residues. Germline assignment: CDR1 SGHRS and CDR2 YFSETQ. PCR used 60 Vbeta primers and 13 Jbeta primers. Assay: immunoSEQ multiplex PCR; the TCRdb copy retains only in-frame clones and omits some. This sample's table reports 200,000 or so clones. The TCR sequence derives from a boy younger than 18 in good health and CMV-seronegative. The chain couples TRBV5-1 to TRBJ2-3; 7 nucleotides match TRBD2. Source material: PBMCs. CDR3 loop: CASSFVGRGTDTQYF. CDR3 bases: TGCGCCAGCAGCTTCGTGGGGAGGGGCACAGATACGCAGTATTTT.